The T cell receptor (beta chain) under discussion was sequenced for a study of human T cells and chemical hapten exposure. Time point of the sample: patch test 1, 2 weeks after DPC sensitization. The treatment here: therapeutic diphenylcyclopropenone sensitization with weekly scalp DPC. TCRdb independently ran MiXCR on the RACE reads; one entry per CDR3 protein. The sample comprises about 380,000 distinct CDR3 sequences, more than 4.5% of which are singletons, and around 2% rests with the top ten. V lost 7 bases to trimming and J lost 2 bases, with 10 bases between them. Germline assignment: CDR1 MNHEY and CDR2 SMNVEV (reference sequence). The CDR3 totals 13 residues.

This TCR derives from a woman aged 50 to 60 with alopecia areata. Some clones in this sample may be carry-over from other donors' samples. The source material was whole blood, sampled in connection with sensitization to the hapten diphenylcyclopropenone (DPC). The chain combines TRBV27 with TRBJ2-3; unclear D gene. The CDR3 sequence: CASKGVNTDTQYF. Written as DNA, the CDR3 is TGTGCCAGCAAAGGAGTAAACACAGATACGCAGTATTTT.